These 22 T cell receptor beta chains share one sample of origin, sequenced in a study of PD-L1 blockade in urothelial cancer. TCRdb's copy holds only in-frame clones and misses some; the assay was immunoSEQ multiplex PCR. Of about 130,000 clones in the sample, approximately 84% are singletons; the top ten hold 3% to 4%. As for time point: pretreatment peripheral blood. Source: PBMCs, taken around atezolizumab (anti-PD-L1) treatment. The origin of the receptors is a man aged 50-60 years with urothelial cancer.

CDR3 DNA sequence: TGTGCCAGCAGTGATACACTGACAGGGGGAGCTTTCTTT. Translation gives CASSDTLTGGAFF. The chain links TRBV6-5 to TRBJ1-1, with 9 bases identical to TRBD1. Trimming took 5 bases from V and 10 from J; bases not matched to a gene: 8. The CDR3 is 13 residues long. CDR1 is MNHEY, CDR2 SVGAGI, per germline.

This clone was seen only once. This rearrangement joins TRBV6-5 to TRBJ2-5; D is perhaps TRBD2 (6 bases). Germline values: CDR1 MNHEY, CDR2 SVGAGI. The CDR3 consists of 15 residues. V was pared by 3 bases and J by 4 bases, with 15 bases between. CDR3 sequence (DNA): TGTGCCAGCAGTTATAGACCGGGAGATGGAGAGACCCAGTACTTC. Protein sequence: CASSYRPGDGETQYF.

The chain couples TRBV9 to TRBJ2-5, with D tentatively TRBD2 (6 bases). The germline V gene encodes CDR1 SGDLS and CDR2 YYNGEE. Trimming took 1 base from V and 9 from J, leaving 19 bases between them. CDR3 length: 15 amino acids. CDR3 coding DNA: TGTGCCAGCAGCGTAAATCCGGGGACCTCGGGGGCCCAGTACTTC. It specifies CASSVNPGTSGAQYF.

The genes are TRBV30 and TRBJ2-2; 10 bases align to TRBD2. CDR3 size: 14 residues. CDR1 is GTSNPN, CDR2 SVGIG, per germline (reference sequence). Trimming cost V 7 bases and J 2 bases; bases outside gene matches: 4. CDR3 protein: CASRTSGNTGELFF. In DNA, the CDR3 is TGTGCCTCCCGGACTAGCGGTAACACCGGGGAGCTGTTTTTT.

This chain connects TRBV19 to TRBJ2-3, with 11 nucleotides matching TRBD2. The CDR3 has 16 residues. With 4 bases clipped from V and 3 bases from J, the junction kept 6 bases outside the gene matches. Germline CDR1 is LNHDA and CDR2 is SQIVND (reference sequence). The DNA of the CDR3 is TGTGCCAGTAGTAAAGGGACTAGCGGAACTACAGATACGCAGTATTTT. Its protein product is CASSKGTSGTTDTQYF.

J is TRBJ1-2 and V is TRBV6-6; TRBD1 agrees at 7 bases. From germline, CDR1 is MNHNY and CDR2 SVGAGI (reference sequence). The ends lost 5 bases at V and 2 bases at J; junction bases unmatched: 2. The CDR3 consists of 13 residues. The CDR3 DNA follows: TGTGCCAGCAGTGGACAGGTGAACTATGGCTACACCTTC. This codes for CASSGQVNYGYTF.

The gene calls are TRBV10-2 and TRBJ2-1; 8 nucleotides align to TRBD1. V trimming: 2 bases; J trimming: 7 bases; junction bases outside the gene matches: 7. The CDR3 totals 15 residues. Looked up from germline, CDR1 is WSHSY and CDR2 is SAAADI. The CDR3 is CASSEDDRGNNEQFF. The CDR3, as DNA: TGCGCCAGCAGTGAGGATGACAGGGGTAATAATGAGCAGTTCTTC.

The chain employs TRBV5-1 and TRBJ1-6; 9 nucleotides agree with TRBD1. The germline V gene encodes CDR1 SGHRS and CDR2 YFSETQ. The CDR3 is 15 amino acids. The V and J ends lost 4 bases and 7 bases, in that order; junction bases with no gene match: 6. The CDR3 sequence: CASSEGDRANSPLHF. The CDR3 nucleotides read TGCGCCAGCAGCGAGGGGGACAGGGCGAATTCACCCCTCCACTTT.

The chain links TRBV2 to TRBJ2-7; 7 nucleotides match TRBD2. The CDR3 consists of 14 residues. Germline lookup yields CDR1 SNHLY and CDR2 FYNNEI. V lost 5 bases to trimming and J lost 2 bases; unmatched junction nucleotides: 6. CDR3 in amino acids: CASSSGLNTYEQYF. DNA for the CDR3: TGTGCCAGCAGTTCGGGACTAAACACCTACGAGCAGTACTTC.

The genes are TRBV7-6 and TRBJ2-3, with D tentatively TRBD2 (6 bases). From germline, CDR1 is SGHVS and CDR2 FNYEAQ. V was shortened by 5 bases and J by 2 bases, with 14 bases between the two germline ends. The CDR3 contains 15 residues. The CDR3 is CASSVNSGLTDTQYF. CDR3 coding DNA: TGTGCCAGCAGCGTAAATAGCGGCCTCACAGATACGCAGTATTTT.

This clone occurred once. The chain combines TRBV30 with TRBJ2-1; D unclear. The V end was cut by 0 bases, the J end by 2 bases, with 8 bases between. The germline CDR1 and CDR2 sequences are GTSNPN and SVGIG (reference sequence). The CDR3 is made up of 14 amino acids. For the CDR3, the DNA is TGTGCCTGGAGTGTAACCGCAGCCTACAATGAGCAGTTCTTC. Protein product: CAWSVTAAYNEQFF.

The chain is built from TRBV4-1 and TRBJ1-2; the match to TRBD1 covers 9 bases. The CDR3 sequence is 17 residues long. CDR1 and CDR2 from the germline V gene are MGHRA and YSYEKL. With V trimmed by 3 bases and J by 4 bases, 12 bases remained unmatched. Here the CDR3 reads CASSQPGTGSFVYGYTF. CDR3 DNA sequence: TGCGCCAGCAGCCAGCCCGGGACAGGGAGTTTTGTCTATGGCTACACCTTC.

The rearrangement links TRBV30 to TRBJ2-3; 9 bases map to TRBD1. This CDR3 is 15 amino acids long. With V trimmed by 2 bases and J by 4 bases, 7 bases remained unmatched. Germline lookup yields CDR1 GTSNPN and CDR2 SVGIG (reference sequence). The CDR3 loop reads CAWSSQGANPDTQYF. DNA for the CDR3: TGTGCCTGGAGTTCACAGGGGGCGAACCCAGATACGCAGTATTTT.

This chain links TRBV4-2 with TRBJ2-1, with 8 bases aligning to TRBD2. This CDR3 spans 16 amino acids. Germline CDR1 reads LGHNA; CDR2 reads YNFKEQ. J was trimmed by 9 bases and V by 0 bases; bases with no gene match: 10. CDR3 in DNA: TGTGCCAGCAGCCAAGATGTCAGCGGGAGTGTGGGTGAGCAGTTCTTC. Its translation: CASSQDVSGSVGEQFF.

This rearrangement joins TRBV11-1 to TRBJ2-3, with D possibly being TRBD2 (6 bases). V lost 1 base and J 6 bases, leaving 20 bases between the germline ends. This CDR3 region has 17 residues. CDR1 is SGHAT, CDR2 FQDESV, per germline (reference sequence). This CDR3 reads CASSLGRLAGNLDTQYF. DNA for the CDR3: TGTGCCAGCAGCTTAGGGCGGCTCGCGGGAAACCTGGATACGCAGTATTTT.

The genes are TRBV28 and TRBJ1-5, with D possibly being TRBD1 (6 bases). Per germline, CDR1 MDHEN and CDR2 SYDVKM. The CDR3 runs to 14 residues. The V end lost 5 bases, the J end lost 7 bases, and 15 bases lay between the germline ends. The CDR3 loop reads CASSEQGHRQPQHF. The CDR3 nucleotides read TGTGCCAGCAGTGAACAGGGACACCGGCAGCCCCAGCATTTT.

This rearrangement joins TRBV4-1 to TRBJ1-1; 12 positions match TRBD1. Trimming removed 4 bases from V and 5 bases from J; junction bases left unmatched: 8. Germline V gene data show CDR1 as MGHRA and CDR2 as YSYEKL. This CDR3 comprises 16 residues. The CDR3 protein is CASSRGGQGARTEAFF. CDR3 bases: TGCGCCAGCAGCCGAGGGGGACAGGGGGCTCGGACTGAAGCTTTCTTT.

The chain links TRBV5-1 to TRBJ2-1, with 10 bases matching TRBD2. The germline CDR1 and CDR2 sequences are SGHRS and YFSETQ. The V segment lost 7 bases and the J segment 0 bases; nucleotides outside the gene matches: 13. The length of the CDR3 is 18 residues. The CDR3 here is CASEPGLAVRSSYNEQFF. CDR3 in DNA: TGCGCCAGCGAGCCTGGACTAGCGGTCAGGAGCTCCTACAATGAGCAGTTCTTC.

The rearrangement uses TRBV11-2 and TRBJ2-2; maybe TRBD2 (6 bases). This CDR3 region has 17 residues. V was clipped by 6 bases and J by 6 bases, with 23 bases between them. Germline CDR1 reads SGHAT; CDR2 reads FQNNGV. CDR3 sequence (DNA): TGTGCCAGCAGGCCTACGGGACTTTCCATGGTGTCCGGGGAGCTGTTTTTT. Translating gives CASRPTGLSMVSGELFF.

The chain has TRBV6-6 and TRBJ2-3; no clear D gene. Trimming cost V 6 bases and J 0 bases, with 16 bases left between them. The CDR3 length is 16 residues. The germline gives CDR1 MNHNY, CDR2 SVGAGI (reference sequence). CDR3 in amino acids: CASRLLAATSTDTQYF. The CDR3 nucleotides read TGTGCCAGCAGACTTTTAGCAGCCACTAGCACAGATACGCAGTATTTT.

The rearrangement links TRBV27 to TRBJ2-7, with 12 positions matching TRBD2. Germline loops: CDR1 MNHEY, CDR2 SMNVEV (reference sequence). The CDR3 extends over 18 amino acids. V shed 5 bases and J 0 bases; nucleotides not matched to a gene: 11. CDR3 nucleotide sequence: TGTGCCAGCAGTAACCCCGGGACTAGCGGGCAGATCTCCTACGAGCAGTACTTC. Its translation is CASSNPGTSGQISYEQYF.

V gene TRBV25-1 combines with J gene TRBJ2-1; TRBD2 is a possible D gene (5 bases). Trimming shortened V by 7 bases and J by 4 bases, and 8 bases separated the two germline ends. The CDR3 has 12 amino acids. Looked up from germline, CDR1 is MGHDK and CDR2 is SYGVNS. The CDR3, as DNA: TGTGCCAGCACCCGAGGGTACAATGAGCAGTTCTTC. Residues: CASTRGYNEQFF.